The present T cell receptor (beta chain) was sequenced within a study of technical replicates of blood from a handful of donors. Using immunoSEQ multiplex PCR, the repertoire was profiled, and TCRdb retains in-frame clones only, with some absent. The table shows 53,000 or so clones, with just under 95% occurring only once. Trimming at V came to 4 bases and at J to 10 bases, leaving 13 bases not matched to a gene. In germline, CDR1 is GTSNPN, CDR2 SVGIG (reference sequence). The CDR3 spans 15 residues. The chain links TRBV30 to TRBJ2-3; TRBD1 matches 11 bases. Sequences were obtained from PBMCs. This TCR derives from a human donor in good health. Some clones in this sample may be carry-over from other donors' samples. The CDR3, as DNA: TGTGCCTGGACAGGACAGGGGGCGAATCGAGAATCGCAGTATTTT. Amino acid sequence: CAWTGQGANRESQYF.